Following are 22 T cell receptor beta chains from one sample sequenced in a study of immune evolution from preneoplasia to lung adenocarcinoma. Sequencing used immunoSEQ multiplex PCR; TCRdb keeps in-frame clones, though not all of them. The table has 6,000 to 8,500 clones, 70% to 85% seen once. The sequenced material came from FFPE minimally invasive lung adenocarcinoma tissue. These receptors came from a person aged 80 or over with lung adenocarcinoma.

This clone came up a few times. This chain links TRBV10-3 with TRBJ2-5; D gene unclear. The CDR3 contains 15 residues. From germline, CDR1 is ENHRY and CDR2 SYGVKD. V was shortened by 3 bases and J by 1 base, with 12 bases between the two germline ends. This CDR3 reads CAISENGVPQETQYF. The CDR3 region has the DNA TGTGCCATCAGTGAAAATGGTGTACCCCAAGAGACCCAGTACTTC.

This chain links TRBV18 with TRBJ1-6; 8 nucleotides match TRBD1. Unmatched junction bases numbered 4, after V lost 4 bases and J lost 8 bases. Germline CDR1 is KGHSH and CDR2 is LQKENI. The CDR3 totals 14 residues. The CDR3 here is CASSRETGDSPLHF. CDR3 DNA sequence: TGTGCCAGCTCACGCGAGACAGGGGATTCACCCCTCCACTTT.

CDR3 loop: CASSSDIGGSSYNEQFF. The CDR3 DNA reads TGTGCCAGCAGCTCCGATATCGGGGGTAGCTCCTACAATGAGCAGTTCTTC. The chain carries TRBV5-4 and TRBJ2-1; D possibly corresponds to TRBD2 (6 bases). V lost 3 bases to trimming and J lost 0 bases, with 16 bases between them. CDR1 and CDR2 from the germline V gene are SGHNT and YYREEE (reference sequence). The CDR3 extends over 17 amino acids.

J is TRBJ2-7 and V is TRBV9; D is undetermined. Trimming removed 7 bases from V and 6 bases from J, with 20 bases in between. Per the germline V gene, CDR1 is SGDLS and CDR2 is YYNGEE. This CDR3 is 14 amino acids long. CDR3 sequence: CASSLGWDDGEQYF. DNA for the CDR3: TGTGCCAGCTCCTTGGGGTGGGATGATGGCGAGCAGTACTTC.

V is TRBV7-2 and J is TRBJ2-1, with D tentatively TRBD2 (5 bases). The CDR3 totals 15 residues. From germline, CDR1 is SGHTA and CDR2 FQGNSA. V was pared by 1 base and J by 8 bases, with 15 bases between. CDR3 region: CASSLDRTPGDEQFF. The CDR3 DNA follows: TGTGCCAGCAGCTTAGATAGGACCCCCGGGGATGAGCAGTTCTTC.

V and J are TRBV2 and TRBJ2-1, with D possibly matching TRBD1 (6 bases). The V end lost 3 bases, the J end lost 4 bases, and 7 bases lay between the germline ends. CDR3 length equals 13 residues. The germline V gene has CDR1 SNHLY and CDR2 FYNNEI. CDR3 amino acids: CASSEDSYNEQFF. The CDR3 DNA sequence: TGTGCCAGCAGTGAGGACAGTTACAATGAGCAGTTCTTC.

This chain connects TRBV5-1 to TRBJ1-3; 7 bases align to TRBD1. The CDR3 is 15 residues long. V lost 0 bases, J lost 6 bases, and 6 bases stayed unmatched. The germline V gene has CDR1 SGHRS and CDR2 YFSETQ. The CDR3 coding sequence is TGCGCCAGCAGCTTGGAAGGAGGGGGCGCAAACACCATATATTTT. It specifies CASSLEGGGANTIYF.

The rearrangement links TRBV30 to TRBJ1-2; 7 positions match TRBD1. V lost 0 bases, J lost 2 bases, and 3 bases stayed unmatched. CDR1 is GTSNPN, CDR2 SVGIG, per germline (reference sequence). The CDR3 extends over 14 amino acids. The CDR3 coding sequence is TGTGCCTGGAGTGTGACGGGACAGAACTATGGCTACACCTTC. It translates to CAWSVTGQNYGYTF.

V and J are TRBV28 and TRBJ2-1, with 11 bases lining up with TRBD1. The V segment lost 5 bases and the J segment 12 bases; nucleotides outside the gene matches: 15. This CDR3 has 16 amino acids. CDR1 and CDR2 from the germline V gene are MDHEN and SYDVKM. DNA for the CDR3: TGTGCCAGCAGTCCCTTCGGACAGGGGGCCCAATCGTTGCAGTTCTTC. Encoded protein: CASSPFGQGAQSLQFF.

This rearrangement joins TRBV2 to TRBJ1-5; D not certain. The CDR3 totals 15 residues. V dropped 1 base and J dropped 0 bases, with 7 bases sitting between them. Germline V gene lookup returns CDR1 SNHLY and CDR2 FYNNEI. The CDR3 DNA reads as TGTGCCAGCAGTGAAGAGTTGGGTAGCAATCAGCCCCAGCATTTT. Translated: CASSEELGSNQPQHF.

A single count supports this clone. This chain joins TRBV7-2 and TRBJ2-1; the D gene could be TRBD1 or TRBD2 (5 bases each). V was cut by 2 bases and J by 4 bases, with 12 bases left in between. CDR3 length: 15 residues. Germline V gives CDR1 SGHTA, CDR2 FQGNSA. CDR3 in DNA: TGTGCCAGCAGCTTATCGACGGGGCAGTACAATGAGCAGTTCTTC. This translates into CASSLSTGQYNEQFF.

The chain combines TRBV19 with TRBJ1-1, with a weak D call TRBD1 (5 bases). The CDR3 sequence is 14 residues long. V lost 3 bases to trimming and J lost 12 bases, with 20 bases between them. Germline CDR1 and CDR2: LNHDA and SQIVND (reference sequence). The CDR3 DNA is TGTGCCAGTAGTATCGCCGGGACGGCTCCCCCGTCTTTCTTT. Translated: CASSIAGTAPPSFF.

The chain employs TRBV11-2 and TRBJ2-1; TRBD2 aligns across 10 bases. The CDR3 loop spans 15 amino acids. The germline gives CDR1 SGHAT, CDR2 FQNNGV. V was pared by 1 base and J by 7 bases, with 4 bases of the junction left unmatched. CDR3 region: CASSLGISGGNEQFF. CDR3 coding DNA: TGTGCCAGCAGCTTAGGGATTAGCGGGGGGAATGAGCAGTTCTTC.

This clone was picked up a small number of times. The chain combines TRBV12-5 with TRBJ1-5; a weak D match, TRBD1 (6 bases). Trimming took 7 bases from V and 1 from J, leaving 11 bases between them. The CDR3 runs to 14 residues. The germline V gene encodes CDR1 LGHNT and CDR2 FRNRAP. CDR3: CASALDRSNQPQHF. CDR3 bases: TGTGCTAGTGCCTTGGACAGAAGCAATCAGCCCCAGCATTTT.

DNA for the CDR3: TGTGCCAGCTGGGGAAGGGAAACTAATGAAAAACTGTTTTTT. Translation: CASWGRETNEKLFF. The V call is TRBV6-5, the J call TRBJ1-4; D is unclear. Trimming removed 8 bases at V and 1 base at J, with 11 bases between. The CDR3 spans 14 residues. Germline CDR1 is MNHEY and CDR2 is SVGAGI.

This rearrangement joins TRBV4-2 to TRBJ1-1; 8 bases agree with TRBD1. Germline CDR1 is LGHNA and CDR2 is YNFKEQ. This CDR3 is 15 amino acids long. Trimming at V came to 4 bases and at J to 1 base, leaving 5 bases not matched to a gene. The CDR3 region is CASSPLTGANTEAFF. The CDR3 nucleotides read TGTGCCAGCAGCCCACTGACAGGGGCGAACACTGAAGCTTTCTTT.

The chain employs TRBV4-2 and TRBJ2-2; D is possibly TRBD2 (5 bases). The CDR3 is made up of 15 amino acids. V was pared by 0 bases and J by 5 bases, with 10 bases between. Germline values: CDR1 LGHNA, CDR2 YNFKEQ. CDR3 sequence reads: CASSQDHGVTGELFF. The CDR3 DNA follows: TGTGCCAGCAGCCAAGACCACGGGGTGACCGGGGAGCTGTTTTTT.

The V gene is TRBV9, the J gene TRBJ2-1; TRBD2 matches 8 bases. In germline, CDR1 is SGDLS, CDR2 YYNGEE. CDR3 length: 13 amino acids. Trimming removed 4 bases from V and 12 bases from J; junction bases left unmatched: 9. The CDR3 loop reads CASSSGLEGVQFF. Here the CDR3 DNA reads TGTGCCAGCAGCTCGGGACTAGAAGGAGTGCAGTTCTTC.

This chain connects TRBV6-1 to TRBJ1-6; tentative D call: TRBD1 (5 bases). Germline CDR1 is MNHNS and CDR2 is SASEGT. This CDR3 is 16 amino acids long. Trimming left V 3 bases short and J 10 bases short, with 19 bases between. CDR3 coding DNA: TGTGCCAGCAGTGATTTATTGGGGGGAATAAGGTCACCCCTCCACTTT. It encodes CASSDLLGGIRSPLHF.

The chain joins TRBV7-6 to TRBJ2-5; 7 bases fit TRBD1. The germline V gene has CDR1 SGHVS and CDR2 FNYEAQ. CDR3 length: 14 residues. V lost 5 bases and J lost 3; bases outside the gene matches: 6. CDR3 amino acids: CASSPSDREETQYF. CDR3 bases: TGTGCCAGCAGCCCCTCAGACAGGGAAGAGACCCAGTACTTC.

CDR3 in DNA: TGTGCCAGCTCACCACAGGATAGGGGGACCCAGTACTTC. Its translation is CASSPQDRGTQYF. The chain uses TRBV18 and TRBJ2-5, with D possibly TRBD1 on 5 matching bases. The V gene's germline CDR1 is KGHSH and CDR2 LQKENI. The V gene lost 1 base and the J gene lost 7 bases, with 10 bases spanning the gap. The CDR3 consists of 13 residues.

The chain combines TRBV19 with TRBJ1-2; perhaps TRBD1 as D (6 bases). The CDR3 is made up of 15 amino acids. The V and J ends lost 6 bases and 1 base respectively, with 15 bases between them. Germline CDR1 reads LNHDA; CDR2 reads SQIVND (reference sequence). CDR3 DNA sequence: TGTGCCAGTAGACCGGGGACAAGAAATAACTATGGCTACACCTTC. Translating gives CASRPGTRNNYGYTF.